This TCR beta chain was captured by sequencing in a study of cytomegalovirus exposure and HLA in healthy donors. Study findings and constraints: CMV antigen specificity of three CMV-associated chains was confirmed in vitro.

As to this clone: The antigen is unknown.

With 60 Vbeta and 13 Jbeta primers, the PCR was carried out. Produced via immunoSEQ multiplex PCR; TCRdb's table is partial and in-frame only. The data show about 160,000 clones, with around 76% seen just once and over 1.2% held by the top ten. Specimen: PBMCs. The receptor comes from a man aged 55 to 69 in good health and CMV-seronegative.

The CDR3 nucleotides are TGTGCCAGCAGCTTCGCGGATCAAGAGACCCAGTACTTC. Its translation is CASSFADQETQYF. J is TRBJ2-5 and V is TRBV11-1; no definite D call. In germline, CDR1 is SGHAT, CDR2 FQDESV (reference sequence). Trimming stripped 3 bases from V and 2 bases from J, with 7 bases between. CDR3 length: 13 amino acids.